Listed below are T cell receptor beta chains from one sample, sequenced in a study of shared clonotypes between healthy human individuals. Assay: immunoSEQ multiplex PCR; the TCRdb copy retains only in-frame clones and omits some. The sample holds a few million clones, approximately 90% seen once. The sample taken for sequencing was naive CD4+ T cells sorted from blood. These receptors came from a man younger than 30 in good health. The CDR3 runs from the conserved cysteine through the conserved F or W. D genes are given only for firm matches. Clone sizes are given selectively: once, few, many, or a class where the clone is expanded.

CDR3 protein,CDR3 DNA,V gene,D gene,J gene,clone size
CAWRQGSYNSPLHF,TGTGCCTGGAGACAGGGGTCCTATAATTCACCCCTCCACTTT,TRBV30,TRBD1,TRBJ1-6,-
CASSLGWVNSPLHF,TGCGCCAGCAGCCTCGGGTGGGTCAATTCACCCCTCCACTTT,TRBV5-1,-,TRBJ1-6,-
CASSYSSGSYNSPLHF,TGTGCCAGCAGTTACTCTTCGGGCTCCTATAATTCACCCCTCCACTTT,TRBV6-5,-,TRBJ1-6,-
CASKSPTDNYGYTF,TGTGCCAGCAAAAGCCCGACCGACAACTATGGCTACACCTTC,TRBV7-2,-,TRBJ1-2,-
CANLLDSSSYEQYF,TGTGCCAACCTATTAGACAGTTCCTCCTACGAGCAGTACTTC,TRBV2,-,TRBJ2-7,once
CASSFTTDSYEQYF,TGCGCCAGCAGCTTCACGACAGACTCCTACGAGCAGTACTTC,TRBV5-1,-,TRBJ2-7,-
CASSLRAEGANVLTF,TGTGCCAGCAGCTTACGGGCGGAAGGGGCCAACGTCCTGACTTTC,TRBV7-6,-,TRBJ2-6,-
CASSLEVGALAREQYF,TGCGCCAGCAGCTTGGAAGTGGGCGCATTGGCTCGAGAGCAGTACTTC,TRBV5-1,-,TRBJ2-7,-
CASSSGGWTGLGYTF,TGTGCCAGCAGCTCAGGGGGATGGACAGGGCTTGGCTACACCTTC,TRBV7-2,TRBD1,TRBJ1-2,-
CASSASGRDTDTQYF,TGTGCCAGTAGTGCTAGCGGGAGAGACACAGATACGCAGTATTTT,TRBV19,TRBD2,TRBJ2-3,-
CSARVGETQYF,TGCAGTGCTAGAGTAGGGGAGACCCAGTACTTC,TRBV20-1,-,TRBJ2-5,-
CASHGQGAGNTIYF,TGTGCCTCCCACGGACAGGGGGCTGGAAACACCATATATTTT,TRBV28,TRBD1,TRBJ1-3,-
CASSSQGSTGNSF,TGTGCCAGCAGTTCCCAAGGGTCGACAGGGAACTCCTTC,TRBV6-5,TRBD1,TRBJ1-2,-
CASSVEQVTDTQYF,TGTGCCAGCAGCGTAGAACAGGTTACAGATACGCAGTATTTT,TRBV9,-,TRBJ2-3,-
CASSNDPREGADNPGELFF,TGTGCCAGCAGCAACGACCCACGAGAGGGGGCGGATAACCCCGGGGAGCTGTTTTTT,TRBV21-1,-,TRBJ2-2,-
CATSRERGVDGYTF,TGTGCCACCAGCAGAGAAAGGGGGGTAGATGGCTACACCTTC,TRBV15,-,TRBJ1-2,-
CASRNPGVADTQYF,TGCGCCAGCAGGAACCCAGGGGTTGCAGATACGCAGTATTTT,TRBV5-1,-,TRBJ2-3,-
CASSLGGGEQETQYF,TGCGCCAGCAGCTTGGGCGGGGGGGAGCAAGAGACCCAGTACTTC,TRBV5-1,TRBD2,TRBJ2-5,-
CASSPFGHLPDSPLHF,TGTGCCAGCTCACCGTTCGGACATCTCCCGGATTCACCCCTCCACTTT,TRBV18,-,TRBJ1-6,once
CASSEAGTGGRWETQYF,TGTGCCAGCAGTGAAGCCGGGACAGGGGGCCGTTGGGAGACCCAGTACTTC,TRBV2,TRBD1,TRBJ2-5,-
CASSGRQGKYEQYF,TGTGCCAGCAGTGGTCGGCAGGGGAAATACGAGCAGTACTTC,TRBV2,-,TRBJ2-7,-
CASSTGATNEKLFF,TGTGCCAGCTCCACGGGTGCAACTAATGAAAAACTGTTTTTT,TRBV18,-,TRBJ1-4,-
CASSQGGRVYNEQFF,TGTGCCAGCAGCCAAGGAGGGCGGGTTTACAATGAGCAGTTCTTC,TRBV7-2,-,TRBJ2-1,-
CASSLLLDRATTDTQYF,TGTGCCAGCAGCTTATTACTTGACAGGGCAACGACAGATACGCAGTATTTT,TRBV7-9,TRBD1,TRBJ2-3,-
CASSTDRGTNYGYTF,TGTGCCAGCAGCACGGACAGGGGGACGAACTATGGCTACACCTTC,TRBV7-2,TRBD1,TRBJ1-2,-
CASSLVGSNQPQHF,TGTGCCAGCAGCTTGGTGGGGAGCAATCAGCCCCAGCATTTT,TRBV5-8,-,TRBJ1-5,-
CASSLSPTQQGKSSFVSYNEQFF,TGTGCCAGCAGTTTATCGCCTACCCAACAGGGAAAATCTAGTTTTGTATCCTACAATGAGCAGTTCTTC,TRBV28,-,TRBJ2-1,-
CASSLTATNEKLFF,TGCGCCAGCAGCTTGACAGCTACTAATGAAAAACTGTTTTTT,TRBV5-1,-,TRBJ1-4,-
CASSLGQVSNQPQHF,TGTGCCAGCAGCTTAGGACAGGTTAGCAATCAGCCCCAGCATTTT,TRBV7-2,-,TRBJ1-5,-
CASSTTENTEAFF,TGTGCCAGCAGCACGACAGAGAACACTGAAGCTTTCTTT,TRBV27,-,TRBJ1-1,-
CASSLGAQNTGELFF,TGTGCCAGCAGCTTGGGGGCCCAGAACACCGGGGAGCTGTTTTTT,TRBV5-4,-,TRBJ2-2,-
CAWSGDRSGNTIYF,TGTGCCTGGAGCGGGGATAGATCTGGAAACACCATATATTTT,TRBV30,-,TRBJ1-3,-
CASSYSTGVGTEAFF,TGTGCCAGCAGTTACTCCACAGGGGTGGGGACTGAAGCTTTCTTT,TRBV6-5,TRBD1,TRBJ1-1,-